These 4 T cell receptor beta chains share one sample of origin, sequenced in a study of patients and donors after allogeneic stem cell transplantation. TCRdb re-derived calls from the RT-PCR reads in MiXCR, one entry per CDR3 protein. The profile covers approximately 250,000 distinct CDR3 sequences, with 12% to 15% appearing a single time and around a tenth taken by the ten largest. Sequencing was performed on blood, either unsorted or a sorted T cell fraction (not recorded which). These receptors came from a human donor who was either an allogeneic HSCT recipient or a stem cell or donor lymphocyte infusion donor (not recorded which). It is not recorded whose cells these are; they may come from a transplant donor.

The V and J genes are TRBV24-1 and TRBJ2-5; D unresolved. Trimming removed 6 bases from V and 7 bases from J, with 17 bases in between. The CDR3 has 14 amino acids. Per germline, CDR1 KGHDR and CDR2 SFDVKD. CDR3 coding DNA: TGTGCCACCAGTTTATCGGCAGGAGCAGGGACCCAGTACTTC. Protein: CATSLSAGAGTQYF.

In this sample, this clonotype turned up many times. The chain carries TRBV20-1 and TRBJ2-1; 10 bases align to TRBD2. Losses at the gene ends were 5 bases for V and 3 bases for J; bases not matched to a gene: 10. Per germline, CDR1 DFQATT and CDR2 SNEGSKA (reference sequence). This CDR3 region has 16 residues. CDR3 DNA sequence: TGCAGTGCTTGGCCAGCGGGGGGGCTTAGCTACAATGAGCAGTTCTTC. Its translation is CSAWPAGGLSYNEQFF.

The table lists this clonotype with many counts. V and J are TRBV6-2 or TRBV6-3 and TRBJ1-2; tentative D call: TRBD1 (5 bases). The germline V gene has CDR1 MNHEY and CDR2 SVGEGT. The CDR3 has 13 residues. The V end lost 7 bases, the J end lost 5 bases, and 14 bases lay between the germline ends. The CDR3 reads CASTLRGGYGYTF. The CDR3 DNA sequence: TGTGCCAGCACTTTGAGGGGAGGATATGGCTACACCTTC.

This clonotype was counted a few times. The chain recombines TRBV20-1 with TRBJ2-3; 12 nucleotides line up with TRBD2. The germline V gene encodes CDR1 DFQATT and CDR2 SNEGSKA (reference sequence). This CDR3 spans 13 amino acids. Trimming took 7 bases from V and 5 from J; bases not matched to a gene: 4. This chain's CDR3 is CSVRLAGVDTQYF. The DNA of the CDR3 is TGCAGTGTTCGACTAGCGGGAGTAGATACGCAGTATTTT.